The 27 T cell receptor beta chains reported below all come from one sample, sequenced in a study of technical replicates of blood from several donors. Profiled with immunoSEQ multiplex PCR; TCRdb holds only in-frame clones, not every one. The sample includes more than 60,000 clones, approximately 95% seen only once; the top ten take 0.25%. The specimen sequenced was T cells isolated from PBMCs. The receptors here all came from a human donor in good health.

The gene calls are TRBV28 and TRBJ1-2, with 9 bases aligning to TRBD1. The CDR3 is 16 residues long. The V segment lost 5 bases and the J segment 4 bases; nucleotides outside the gene matches: 11. CDR1 is MDHEN, CDR2 SYDVKM, per germline. The CDR3 spells CASSLLGQGQGYGYTF. CDR3 coding DNA: TGTGCCAGCAGTCTCCTAGGACAGGGGCAGGGCTATGGCTACACCTTC.

The rearrangement links TRBV2 to TRBJ1-6; D is perhaps TRBD1 (6 bases). Trimming took off 0 bases at V and 9 bases at J, with 9 bases between the two ends. The CDR3 runs to 14 residues. Per germline, CDR1 SNHLY and CDR2 FYNNEI. This chain's CDR3 is CASSEAWGLSPLHF. CDR3 nucleotide sequence: TGTGCCAGCAGTGAAGCGTGGGGGCTTTCACCCCTCCACTTT.

The J gene is TRBJ1-5, the V gene TRBV6-1; possible D gene TRBD1, 6 bases. Germline values: CDR1 MNHNS, CDR2 SASEGT. This CDR3 contains 15 residues. V shed 1 base and J shed 3 bases, with 10 bases lying between them. This CDR3 is CASSEGQVDNQPQHF. CDR3 DNA sequence: TGTGCCAGCAGTGAAGGACAGGTGGACAATCAGCCCCAGCATTTT.

This chain uses TRBV7-9 with TRBJ2-7, with D possibly matching TRBD2 (5 bases). The germline V gene encodes CDR1 SEHNR and CDR2 FQNEAQ (reference sequence). Trimming took off 8 bases at V and 7 bases at J, with 18 bases between the two ends. The CDR3 consists of 13 residues. The CDR3 spells CASRRTLEGEQYF. The CDR3 DNA reads TGTGCCAGCCGCCGGACCCTCGAGGGAGAGCAGTACTTC.

The rearrangement links TRBV27 to TRBJ1-1; D gene uncertain. The germline V gene encodes CDR1 MNHEY and CDR2 SMNVEV (reference sequence). Trimming stripped 2 bases from V and 1 base from J, with 5 bases between. The CDR3 consists of 13 residues. The CDR3 DNA follows: TGTGCCAGCAGTTTAGGAGGGAACACTGAAGCTTTCTTT. As protein: CASSLGGNTEAFF.

The chain joins TRBV15 to TRBJ1-5; D not resolved. Germline V lookup: CDR1 LNHNV, CDR2 YYDKDF (reference sequence). The CDR3 runs 15 residues. V lost 0 bases to trimming and J lost 0 bases, with 6 bases between them. The CDR3 region is CATSREAYSNQPQHF. CDR3 nucleotides: TGTGCCACCAGCAGAGAAGCGTATAGCAATCAGCCCCAGCATTTT.

The chain joins TRBV13 to TRBJ2-3; 7 bases agree with TRBD2. The length of the CDR3 is 16 residues. Germline CDR1 and CDR2: PRHDT and FYEKMQ (reference sequence). V shed 1 base and J 3 bases; nucleotides not matched to a gene: 7. As DNA, the CDR3 is TGTGCCAGCAGCTTAGTAGCGGGCGGGAGTACAGATACGCAGTATTTT. It encodes CASSLVAGGSTDTQYF.

The rearrangement uses TRBV7-6 and TRBJ2-7, with D possibly matching TRBD2 (7 bases). CDR3 length equals 14 residues. Germline CDR1 and CDR2: SGHVS and FNYEAQ. V was clipped by 0 bases and J by 4 bases, with 10 bases between them. The CDR3 is CASSLAGGPYEQYF. The CDR3 nucleotides are TGTGCCAGCAGCTTAGCGGGGGGGCCGTACGAGCAGTACTTC. Full variable domain (outside the CDR3, taken from reference TRBV7-6 and TRBJ2-7): GAGVSQSPRYKVTKRGQDVALRCDPISGHVSLYWYRQALGQGPEFLTYFNYEAQQDKSGLPNDRFSAERPEGSISTLTIQRTEQRDSAMYRCASSLAGGPYEQYFGPGTRLTVT.

This rearrangement joins TRBV10-3 to TRBJ2-7; tentatively, D is TRBD1 (6 bases). Germline CDR1 ENHRY, CDR2 SYGVKD. With 3 bases removed from V and 5 bases from J, the gap between germline ends came to 23 bases. This CDR3 spans 17 amino acids. The CDR3 bases are TGTGCCATCAGTGATCAAACAAAATCAGGGGCTCGAGACGAGCAGTACTTC. Protein sequence: CAISDQTKSGARDEQYF.

This rearrangement joins TRBV28 to TRBJ1-5, with 8 nucleotides matching TRBD1. The CDR3 runs 16 residues. J was trimmed by 4 bases and V by 6 bases; bases with no gene match: 11. The V gene's germline CDR1 is MDHEN and CDR2 SYDVKM. The CDR3 protein is CASRYIQGALNQPQHF. The CDR3 nucleotides are TGTGCCAGCAGATACATCCAGGGGGCTCTGAATCAGCCCCAGCATTTT.

V gene TRBV19 combines with J gene TRBJ1-5; 7 bases align to TRBD1. Germline CDR1 and CDR2: LNHDA and SQIVND (reference sequence). J was trimmed by 10 bases and V by 5 bases; bases with no gene match: 5. The length of the CDR3 is 12 residues. This chain's CDR3 is CASSPRQGPQHF. The CDR3 nucleotides read TGTGCCAGTAGTCCGAGACAGGGACCCCAGCATTTT.

The rearrangement joins TRBV29-1 to TRBJ2-7; TRBD1 agrees at 9 bases. Germline V gives CDR1 SQVTM, CDR2 ANQGSEA. J was trimmed by 3 bases and V by 6 bases; bases with no gene match: 6. CDR3 length: 13 residues. The CDR3 bases are TGCAGCGTCGCGGGACAGGGTTACTACGAGCAGTACTTC. It translates to CSVAGQGYYEQYF.

The V and J genes are TRBV28 and TRBJ1-1; TRBD1 might be the D (6 bases). Trimming left V 5 bases short and J 1 base short, with 8 bases between. The CDR3 sequence is 13 residues long. Germline V gives CDR1 MDHEN, CDR2 SYDVKM. As DNA, the CDR3 is TGTGCCAGCAGTCAAGGGGGGAACACTGAAGCTTTCTTT. This gives the protein CASSQGGNTEAFF.

The chain is built from TRBV4-1 and TRBJ2-7, with D perhaps matching TRBD1 (6 bases). The germline V gene encodes CDR1 MGHRA and CDR2 YSYEKL. This CDR3 is built from 14 residues. V lost 0 bases and J 0 bases, leaving 6 bases between the germline ends. The CDR3 nucleotides are TGCGCCAGCAGCCAAGAACAGGGCTCCTACGAGCAGTACTTC. It yields the protein CASSQEQGSYEQYF.

This chain connects TRBV28 to TRBJ2-6; D call uncertain. Looked up from germline, CDR1 is MDHEN and CDR2 is SYDVKM. This CDR3 spans 16 amino acids. Trimming stripped 3 bases from V and 3 bases from J, with 12 bases between. The CDR3 loop reads CASSLYEANGANVLTF. In DNA form, the CDR3 reads TGTGCCAGCAGTTTGTACGAAGCAAATGGGGCCAACGTCCTGACTTTC. The complete variable domain, with remaining parts taken from reference TRBV28 and TRBJ2-6, reads DVKVTQSSRYLVKRTGEKVFLECVQDMDHENMFWYRQDPGLGLRLIYFSYDVKMKEKGDIPEGYSVSREKKERFSLILESASTNQTSMYLCASSLYEANGANVLTFGAGSRLTVL.

The chain joins TRBV27 to TRBJ1-5, with 7 bases aligning to TRBD1. This CDR3 is 14 amino acids long. Per germline, CDR1 MNHEY and CDR2 SMNVEV (reference sequence). Germline trimming cut 4 bases from V and 15 bases from J; bases unmatched to any gene: 15. The CDR3, as DNA: TGTGCCAGCAGTTCCCACTCACAGGGGAAACAACGGCATTTT. Its translation is CASSSHSQGKQRHF.

This clone was seen a single time. The chain recombines TRBV29-1 with TRBJ2-1; 7 bases are shared with TRBD1. J was trimmed by 2 bases and V by 6 bases; bases with no gene match: 7. The CDR3 is 14 amino acids. The V gene's germline CDR1 is SQVTM and CDR2 ANQGSEA. CDR3 bases: TGCAGCGTCGCCGGGACAGTTCCCTACAATGAGCAGTTCTTC. It specifies CSVAGTVPYNEQFF.

The V call is TRBV7-9, the J call TRBJ1-1; a weak D match, TRBD1 (5 bases). Germline CDR1 SEHNR, CDR2 FQNEAQ (reference sequence). The V and J ends lost 4 bases and 0 bases respectively, with 18 bases between them. This CDR3 comprises 17 residues. The CDR3 DNA sequence: TGTGCCAGCAGCTCCTCCTTAAAGACAGCTCTGAACACTGAAGCTTTCTTT. Residues: CASSSSLKTALNTEAFF. Using reference TRBV7-9 and TRBJ1-1 for the parts outside the CDR3, the full variable domain is DTGVSQNPRHKITKRGQNVTFRCDPISEHNRLYWYRQTLGQGPEFLTYFQNEAQLEKSRLLSDRFSAERPKGSFSTLEIQRTEQGDSAMYLCASSSSLKTALNTEAFFGQGTRLTVV.

The rearrangement joins TRBV29-1 to TRBJ2-7, with 7 bases identical to TRBD1. This CDR3 is 12 amino acids long. The V segment lost 5 bases and the J segment 1 base; nucleotides outside the gene matches: 2. Per the germline V gene, CDR1 is SQVTM and CDR2 is ANQGSEA. Written as DNA, the CDR3 is TGCAGCGTTCTGACAGGGTCCTACGAGCAGTACTTC. Amino acids: CSVLTGSYEQYF.

This rearrangement joins TRBV5-1 to TRBJ1-6; maybe TRBD1 (6 bases). The CDR3 is 13 amino acids. V lost 4 bases and J 7 bases, leaving 9 bases between the germline ends. Germline V CDR1 and CDR2: SGHRS, YFSETQ. The CDR3: CASSPDRNSPLHF. In DNA form, the CDR3 reads TGCGCCAGCAGCCCTGACAGGAATTCACCCCTCCACTTT.

A single count supports this clone. The J gene is TRBJ1-1, the V gene TRBV2, with 9 bases matching TRBD1. This CDR3 is 13 amino acids long. V gave up 5 bases and J gave up 8 bases; unmatched junction bases: 6. Per germline, CDR1 SNHLY and CDR2 FYNNEI. CDR3 sequence (DNA): TGTGCCAGCAGTAGGGACAGGGCCGAGGAAGCTTTCTTT. It is translated as CASSRDRAEEAFF.

The count of this clone is one. The V gene is TRBV13, the J gene TRBJ1-2, with D tentatively TRBD1 (6 bases). CDR1 is PRHDT, CDR2 FYEKMQ, per germline (reference sequence). CDR3 length: 14 residues. V was clipped by 5 bases and J by 5 bases, with 15 bases between them. In DNA, the CDR3 is TGTGCCAGCAGCCTACGACCCACAGGGTATGGCTACACCTTC. Translation gives CASSLRPTGYGYTF.

V usage is TRBV6-1 and J usage is TRBJ1-4, with 7 nucleotides matching TRBD1. Germline assignment: CDR1 MNHNS and CDR2 SASEGT. The CDR3 length is 14 residues. V was clipped by 4 bases and J by 5 bases; unmatched bases: 4. The CDR3 DNA reads TGTGCCAGCAGTGTAGGGGACAGCAATGAAAAACTGTTTTTT. It codes for CASSVGDSNEKLFF.

The genes are TRBV10-3 and TRBJ1-1; the D is unclear. Between the trimmed V and J ends, which lost 8 bases and 3 bases, there was a span of 13 bases. The CDR3 covers 13 residues. The germline gives CDR1 ENHRY, CDR2 SYGVKD. The CDR3 DNA reads as TGTGCCATCCGTCCGCCCTCGGACACTGAAGCTTTCTTT. This codes for CAIRPPSDTEAFF.

V gene TRBV5-1 combines with J gene TRBJ1-2, with D possibly being TRBD1 (5 bases). V lost 9 bases and J lost 8, with 14 bases in between. Germline CDR1 and CDR2: SGHRS and YFSETQ. The CDR3 sequence is 11 residues long. The CDR3 loop reads CAILGGGGYTF. The CDR3 bases are TGCGCCATCCTGGGGGGAGGAGGCTACACCTTC.

The chain recombines TRBV7-8 with TRBJ2-5, with TRBD1 as a possible D gene (6 bases). CDR3 length equals 14 residues. CDR1 is SGHVS and CDR2 is FQNEAQ in the germline V gene. The V gene lost 2 bases and the J gene lost 2 bases, with 9 bases spanning the gap. This CDR3 reads CASSLRTVQETQYF. The CDR3 DNA reads as TGTGCCAGCAGCTTACGGACAGTGCAAGAGACCCAGTACTTC.

The V and J genes are TRBV6-1 and TRBJ1-1; perhaps TRBD1 as D (6 bases). Germline lookup yields CDR1 MNHNS and CDR2 SASEGT. The CDR3 sequence is 18 residues long. Trimming took off 1 base at V and 5 bases at J, with 23 bases between the two ends. This chain's CDR3 is CASSEVVAGAGTRTEAFF. The CDR3 nucleotides read TGTGCCAGCAGTGAAGTGGTCGCGGGGGCTGGAACACGAACTGAAGCTTTCTTT.